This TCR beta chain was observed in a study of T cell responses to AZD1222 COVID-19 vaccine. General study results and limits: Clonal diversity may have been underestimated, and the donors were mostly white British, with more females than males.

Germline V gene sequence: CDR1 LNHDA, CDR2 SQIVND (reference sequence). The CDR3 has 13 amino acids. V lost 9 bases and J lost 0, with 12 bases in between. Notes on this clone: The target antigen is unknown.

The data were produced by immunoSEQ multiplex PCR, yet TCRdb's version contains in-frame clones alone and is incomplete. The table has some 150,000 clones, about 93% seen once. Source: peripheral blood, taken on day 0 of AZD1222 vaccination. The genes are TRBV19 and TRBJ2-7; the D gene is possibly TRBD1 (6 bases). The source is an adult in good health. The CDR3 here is CASPRTASYEQYF. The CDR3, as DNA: TGTGCCAGCCCTCGGACAGCCTCCTACGAGCAGTACTTC.